This is a list of T cell receptor beta chains from one sample in a study of early T cells in non-severe SARS-CoV-2 infection. TCRdb itself ran the 5' RACE reads through MiXCR, one entry per CDR3 protein. The sample lists roughly 61,000 distinct CDR3 sequences, 10% to 13% occurring once. Sequenced input: whole blood. All receptors derive from an adult who was a healthcare worker with PCR-confirmed SARS-CoV-2 infection or an uninfected control (not recorded which). Both conserved end residues are part of each CDR3. The D gene is left open where the match is weak. A clone size is listed for some rows: how often the clone was seen (once, few, many), or a class if it is expanded.

V	D	J	size	DNA	CDR3
TRBV29-1	NA	TRBJ1-1	many	TGCAGCGTCTCTCGGAAAGGAAACACTGAAGCTTTCTTT	CSVSRKGNTEAFF
TRBV7-6	TRBD1	TRBJ1-1	NA	TGTGCCAGCAGCTTAGCTGACAGGGCGACACTGAACACTGAAGCTTTCTTT	CASSLADRATLNTEAFF
TRBV28	TRBD1	TRBJ2-7	NA	TGTGCCAGCAGTCTCAGGGGGCGCGGGCAGTACTTC	CASSLRGRGQYF
TRBV6-5	TRBD1	TRBJ2-5	few	TGTGCCAGCAGTTACTCGACAGGGCCCCCCGAGACCCAGTACTTC	CASSYSTGPPETQYF
TRBV3-1	NA	TRBJ1-1	many	TGTGCCAGCAGCCAAGATACAGGTGGCGGCACTGAAGCTTTCTTT	CASSQDTGGGTEAFF
TRBV6-1	TRBD1	TRBJ1-1	many	TGTGCCAGCAGTGAGGCCGGGACAGGAAACACTGAAGCTTTCTTT	CASSEAGTGNTEAFF
TRBV7-9	NA	TRBJ2-2	many	TGTGCCAGCAGCTCCATAACAGGAGCGAACACCGGGGAGCTGTTTTTT	CASSSITGANTGELFF
TRBV29-1	NA	TRBJ1-1	few	TGCAGCGCCGAGGGTCTCACTGAAGCTTTCTTT	CSAEGLTEAFF
TRBV20-1	NA	TRBJ2-5	many	TGCAGTGCTAGAGACGACAGGGAGGGAGAGACCCAGTACTTC	CSARDDREGETQYF
TRBV29-1	NA	TRBJ1-2	many	TGCAGCGATGCGGACGGACCCTATGGCTACACCTTC	CSDADGPYGYTF
TRBV3-1	NA	TRBJ1-6	few	TGTGCCAGCAGCCAAGCTCCGGCAGATTCACCCCTCCACTTT	CASSQAPADSPLHF
TRBV12-3/TRBV12-4	NA	TRBJ1-6	NA	TGTGCCAGCAGGGTGGGGAGGTCCTATAATTCACCCCTCCACTTT	CASRVGRSYNSPLHF
TRBV7-2	NA	TRBJ2-3	NA	TGTGCCAGCAGCTTAGAGCTAGATACTAGCACAGATACGCAGTATTTT	CASSLELDTSTDTQYF
TRBV5-8	TRBD2	TRBJ2-7	many	TGTGCCAGCAGCTTGAGACCTAGCGGGGGCCTCTCCTACGAGCAGTACTTC	CASSLRPSGGLSYEQYF
TRBV5-1	NA	TRBJ1-4	many	TGCGCCAGCAGGATAGGGGCTGCAACTAATGAAAAACTGTTTTTT	CASRIGAATNEKLFF
TRBV29-1	TRBD1	TRBJ2-5	many	TGCAGCGTTGAAGATCCCTGGGGGGACAGGGCCGAAGAGACCCAGTACTTC	CSVEDPWGDRAEETQYF
TRBV7-2	NA	TRBJ1-5	many	TGTGCCAGCAGCTTATCTATCAGGGCGAGCAATCAACCCCAGCATTTT	CASSLSIRASNQPQHF
TRBV29-1	TRBD1	TRBJ2-5	many	TGCAGCATCCGGGACAGGTCACAAGAGACCCAGTACTTC	CSIRDRSQETQYF
TRBV6-2/TRBV6-3	NA	TRBJ1-2	many	TGTGCCAGCAGGAGGGGCCTCGGGAACTATGGCTACACCTTC	CASRRGLGNYGYTF
TRBV7-2	NA	TRBJ2-4	few	TGTGCCAGCAGCTTAGCGGACTGGCCCCTAGCCAAAAACATTCAGTACTTC	CASSLADWPLAKNIQYF
TRBV4-3	TRBD2	TRBJ2-3	few	TGCGCCAGCAGCCCACTAGCGGGGGCTGGAGATACGCAGTATTTT	CASSPLAGAGDTQYF
TRBV12-3/TRBV12-4	NA	TRBJ2-3	few	TGTGCCAGCAGTTTACAGGGATACACAGATACGCAGTATTTT	CASSLQGYTDTQYF
TRBV20-1	TRBD2	TRBJ2-7	many	TGCAGTGCTAGACCAAGCGACTGGGGACTAGACGAGCAGTACTTC	CSARPSDWGLDEQYF
TRBV10-3	NA	TRBJ1-6	many	TGTGCCATCAGCAATACAGGGTTAGATTCACCCCTCCACTTT	CAISNTGLDSPLHF
TRBV25-1	NA	TRBJ2-7	few	TGTGCCAGCAGTGGTACCTCGCCGTATTCCTACGAGCAGTACTTC	CASSGTSPYSYEQYF
TRBV20-1	TRBD1	TRBJ2-5	NA	TGCAGTGCCCCATCAGGGACAGGGAAAAAGACCCAGTACTTC	CSAPSGTGKKTQYF
TRBV7-2	NA	TRBJ1-2	many	TGTGCCAGCAGTTTTCAGGGGTCCAATAACTATGGCTACACCTTC	CASSFQGSNNYGYTF
TRBV9	NA	TRBJ1-3	NA	TGTGCCAGCAGTGCTATGATATCTGGAAACACCACATATTTT	CASSAMISGNTTYF
TRBV6-2/TRBV6-3	NA	TRBJ2-7	many	TGTGCCAGCAGTTACGGACAGCACTACGAGCAGTACTTC	CASSYGQHYEQYF
TRBV7-9	NA	TRBJ2-1	many	TGTGCCAGCACCCCTGTGGGGGGCGCGGGGTTCTTC	CASTPVGGAGFF
TRBV12-3/TRBV12-4	NA	TRBJ1-1	many	TGTGCCAGCAGTTTATTGTGGGGAGAAGCTTTCTTT	CASSLLWGEAFF
TRBV7-8	TRBD1	TRBJ1-2	many	TGTGCCAGCAGCCCAGGACAGGGGGCCTCCCTTGACTATGGCTACACCTTC	CASSPGQGASLDYGYTF
TRBV6-5	NA	TRBJ1-1	NA	TGTGCCAGCAGTTATAGGATTCGGGGCGGACGATCGAACACTGAAGCTTTCTTT	CASSYRIRGGRSNTEAFF
TRBV7-9	NA	TRBJ2-3	few	TGTGCCAGCAGCTTAGCAGTTTCGGGGGGCACAGATACGCACTATTTT	CASSLAVSGGTDTHYF
TRBV20-1	TRBD1	TRBJ1-2	few	TGCAGTGCTCTAGGACAGGACTATGGCTACACCTTC	CSALGQDYGYTF
TRBV2	NA	TRBJ2-5	few	TGTGCCAGCAGTGAAGGGCGCCAGCACAAAGAGACCCAGTACTTC	CASSEGRQHKETQYF
TRBV20-1	TRBD1	TRBJ1-1	many	TGCAGTGCTACGGCGGGACAGCTGAACACTGAAGCTTTCTTT	CSATAGQLNTEAFF
TRBV7-9	NA	TRBJ1-1	few	TGTGCCAGCAGCTTCTACAAGGACGAAGCTTTCTTT	CASSFYKDEAFF
TRBV6-4	NA	TRBJ2-3	many	TGTGCCAGCAGTGACTCCGGCGGGGGCGCCGGGGCAGATACGCAGTATTTT	CASSDSGGGAGADTQYF
TRBV20-1	NA	TRBJ2-1	many	TGCAGTGCTAGACCTCTAGGGCAAGCTAACAATGAGCAGTTCTTC	CSARPLGQANNEQFF